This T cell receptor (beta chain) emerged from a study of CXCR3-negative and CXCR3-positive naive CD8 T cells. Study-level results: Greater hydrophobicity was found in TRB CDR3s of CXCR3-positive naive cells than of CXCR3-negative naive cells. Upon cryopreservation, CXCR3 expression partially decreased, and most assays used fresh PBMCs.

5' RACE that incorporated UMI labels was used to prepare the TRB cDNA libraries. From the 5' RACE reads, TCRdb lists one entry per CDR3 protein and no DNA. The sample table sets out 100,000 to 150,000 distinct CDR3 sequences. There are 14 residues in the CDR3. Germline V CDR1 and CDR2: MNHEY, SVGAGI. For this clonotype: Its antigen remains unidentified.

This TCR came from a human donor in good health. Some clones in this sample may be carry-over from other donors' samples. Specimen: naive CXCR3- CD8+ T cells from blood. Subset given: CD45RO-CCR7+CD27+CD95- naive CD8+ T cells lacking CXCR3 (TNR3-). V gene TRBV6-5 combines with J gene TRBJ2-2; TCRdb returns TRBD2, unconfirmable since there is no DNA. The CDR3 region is CASSYTAGAGELFF.